These 15 T cell receptor beta chains were all obtained from the same sample, sequenced in a study of blood T cell repertoires in COVID-19 (dated by TCRdb to the early 2020s). Library preparation was by the immunoSEQ multiplex PCR assay. The table comes from immuneACCESS by way of TCRdb, which keeps in-frame sequences with V and J called. Part of the clones is missing from these tables; in studies checked, under half for an unresolved V gene and the rest for unknown reasons. The sample table holds around 62,000 clones, of which more than 70% were seen once. Together, the top ten hold about a tenth of the sample. The specimen was PBMCs or T cells enriched from blood (not recorded which). Every receptor here comes from a woman in her forties who had recovered from COVID-19.

The chain carries TRBV3-1 (or the pseudogene TRBV3-2) and TRBJ1-3; tentative D call: TRBD1 (5 bases). The germline V gene has CDR1 LGHDT and CDR2 YNNKEL (reference sequence). CDR3 size: 17 residues. V dropped 1 base and J dropped 1 base, with 14 bases sitting between them. CDR3 region: CASSQGAGGTSGNTIYF. In DNA, the CDR3 is TGTGCCAGCAGCCAAGGGGCCGGGGGAACATCTGGAAACACCATATATTTT.

The V gene is TRBV5-4, the J gene TRBJ2-3; TRBD2 aligns across 8 bases. The V and J ends lost 4 bases and 9 bases, in that order; junction bases with no gene match: 13. CDR1 is SGHNT and CDR2 is YYREEE in the germline V gene (reference sequence). The CDR3 has 15 amino acids. The CDR3 reads CASSPQGRGVVTQYF. CDR3 nucleotide sequence: TGTGCCAGCAGCCCTCAGGGGCGGGGGGTTGTGACGCAGTATTTT.

The chain joins TRBV3-1 (or the pseudogene TRBV3-2) to TRBJ2-3, with a tentative D call TRBD2 (6 bases). Germline assignment: CDR1 LGHDT and CDR2 YNNKEL (reference sequence). V lost 1 base and J 2 bases, leaving 10 bases between the germline ends. The CDR3 spans 15 residues. The CDR3 reads CASSQGGTFTDTQYF. For the CDR3, the DNA is TGTGCCAGCAGCCAAGGTGGGACTTTCACAGATACGCAGTATTTT.

The rearrangement uses TRBV5-4 and TRBJ1-6, with D unclear. Trimming stripped 0 bases from V and 7 bases from J, with 11 bases between. The germline gives CDR1 SGHNT, CDR2 YYREEE (reference sequence). This CDR3 has 15 amino acids. The CDR3 sequence is CASSLDRTANSPLHF. The DNA of the CDR3 is TGTGCCAGCAGCTTGGATCGAACAGCCAATTCACCCCTCCACTTT.

The genes are TRBV7-9 and TRBJ2-5, with 11 positions matching TRBD2. This CDR3 is 19 amino acids long. Trimming removed 5 bases from V and 0 bases from J; junction bases left unmatched: 14. Germline loops: CDR1 SEHNR, CDR2 FQNEAQ (reference sequence). As DNA, the CDR3 is TGTGCCAGCAGCCTAGGGCCTCGTAGCGGGGGGGTAAACCAAGAGACCCAGTACTTC. Translated, it gives CASSLGPRSGGVNQETQYF.

The gene calls are TRBV27 and TRBJ1-1, with D uncertain. Trimming took off 3 bases at V and 1 base at J, with 9 bases between the two ends. This CDR3 spans 14 amino acids. Per germline, CDR1 MNHEY and CDR2 SMNVEV (reference sequence). CDR3 in amino acids: CASSLGRGNTEAFF. For the CDR3, the DNA is TGTGCCAGCAGTTTGGGCCGGGGGAACACTGAAGCTTTCTTT.

This rearrangement joins TRBV27 to TRBJ1-5, with D possibly matching TRBD1 (6 bases). The V end was cut by 6 bases, the J end by 2 bases, with 14 bases between. The CDR3 is 15 residues long. Germline lookup yields CDR1 MNHEY and CDR2 SMNVEV (reference sequence). CDR3 sequence (DNA): TGTGCCAGCAGGCCCACAGGGAATGGCAATCAGCCCCAGCATTTT. Translation: CASRPTGNGNQPQHF.

CDR3 loop: CASSLAGGGAEAFF. The CDR3 bases are TGTGCCAGCAGCTTGGCAGGGGGCGGCGCTGAAGCTTTCTTT. This chain uses TRBV5-6 with TRBJ1-1; 8 bases map to TRBD1. The junction had 4 bases not matched to a gene; V was cut back by 0 bases and J by 6 bases. Germline CDR1 is SGHDT and CDR2 is YYEEEE. CDR3 size: 14 residues.

This chain connects TRBV18 to TRBJ2-7, with a tentative D call TRBD2 (6 bases). Per the germline V gene, CDR1 is KGHSH and CDR2 is LQKENI. V lost 2 bases, J lost 3 bases, and 8 bases lay in between. This CDR3 is 13 amino acids long. This CDR3 is CASSPGGNYEQYF. The CDR3 coding sequence is TGTGCCAGCTCACCAGGGGGGAACTACGAGCAGTACTTC.

The chain is built from TRBV27 and TRBJ1-1; D may be TRBD1 (5 bases). The CDR3 has 12 amino acids. Trimming removed 5 bases from V and 7 bases from J, with 11 bases in between. From germline, CDR1 is MNHEY and CDR2 SMNVEV (reference sequence). CDR3 nucleotide sequence: TGTGCCAGCAGTGTCGGTCAGGGTGAAGCTTTCTTT. Protein: CASSVGQGEAFF.

The chain recombines TRBV10-3 with TRBJ1-2; TRBD1 aligns across 7 bases. The CDR3 contains 15 residues. The J segment lost 2 bases and the V segment lost 9 bases, leaving 12 bases of the junction unmatched. Germline values: CDR1 ENHRY, CDR2 SYGVKD. Written as DNA, the CDR3 is TGTGCCATTCGCCCCGGTACAGGGGCCAACTATGGCTACACCTTC. Amino acid sequence: CAIRPGTGANYGYTF.

The rearrangement links TRBV10-1 to TRBJ2-2; a weak D match, TRBD1 (6 bases). CDR1 and CDR2 (germline): WNHNN, SYGVQD (reference sequence). Trimming left V 6 bases short and J 0 bases short, with 11 bases between. The CDR3 runs to 15 residues. CDR3 in amino acids: CASSRDRTNTGELFF. The CDR3 nucleotides read TGCGCCAGCAGCCGCGACAGGACGAACACCGGGGAGCTGTTTTTT.

This sequence joins TRBV5-6 and TRBJ2-7; 9 positions agree with TRBD1. The CDR3 loop spans 15 amino acids. Per germline, CDR1 SGHDT and CDR2 YYEEEE. With 3 bases clipped from V and 4 bases from J, the junction kept 8 bases outside the gene matches. The CDR3 region is CASSSTDRGMYEQYF. The CDR3 DNA sequence: TGTGCCAGCAGCTCTACTGACAGGGGGATGTACGAGCAGTACTTC.

V and J are TRBV10-3 and TRBJ2-7; 9 bases map to TRBD1. The CDR3 runs 13 residues. With V trimmed by 10 bases and J by 4 bases, 8 bases remained unmatched. Germline V gene sequence: CDR1 ENHRY, CDR2 SYGVKD. DNA of the CDR3: TGTGCCACCGACCCGGGACAGGGTTACGAGCAGTACTTC. It translates to CATDPGQGYEQYF.

The rearrangement uses TRBV10-1 and TRBJ1-5; the D gene is possibly TRBD1 (5 bases). Trimming stripped 4 bases from V and 3 bases from J, with 7 bases between. This CDR3 has 13 residues. Germline V gene lookup returns CDR1 WNHNN and CDR2 SYGVQD (reference sequence). The CDR3 sequence: CASSGQINQPQHF. As DNA, the CDR3 is TGCGCCAGCAGTGGACAGATCAATCAGCCCCAGCATTTT.